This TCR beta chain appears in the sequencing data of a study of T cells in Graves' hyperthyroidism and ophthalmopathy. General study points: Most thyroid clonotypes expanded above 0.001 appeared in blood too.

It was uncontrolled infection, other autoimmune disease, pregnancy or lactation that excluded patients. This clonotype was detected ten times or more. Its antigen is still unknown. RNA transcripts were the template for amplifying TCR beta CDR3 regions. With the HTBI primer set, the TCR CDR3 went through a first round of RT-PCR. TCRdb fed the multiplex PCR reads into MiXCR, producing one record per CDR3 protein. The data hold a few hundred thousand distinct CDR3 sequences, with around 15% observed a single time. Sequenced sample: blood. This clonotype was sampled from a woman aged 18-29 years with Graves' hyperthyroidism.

The CDR3 loop reads CANETGISGYTF. CDR3 nucleotide sequence: TGTGCCAACGAGACAGGGATCAGCGGCTACACCTTC. This chain connects TRBV10-3 to TRBJ1-2; 7 bases align to TRBD1. Germline V gene sequence: CDR1 ENHRY, CDR2 SYGVKD. Trimming at V came to 10 bases and at J to 8 bases, leaving 10 bases not matched to a gene. This CDR3 has 12 residues.